The 29 T cell receptor beta chains below all came from one sample that was sequenced in a study of shared clonotypes between healthy human individuals. TCRdb keeps only in-frame clones here, not all; method: immunoSEQ multiplex PCR. Of fewer than 2.5 million clones in the sample, under 95% were seen once. The sequencing input was naive CD4+ T cells from PBMCs. Subset indicated: CD45RA+ positively selected. These receptors all come from a man between 18 and 35 years old in good health. Some clones in this sample may be carry-over from other donors' samples.

This chain joins TRBV21-1 and TRBJ2-5; the D call TRBD2 from the table was never checked on the DNA. TRBV21-1 is given as a pseudogene. This CDR3 region has 17 residues. The CDR3 reads CASSNPEGRVFLETQYF. Here the CDR3 DNA reads TGTGCCAGCAGCAACCCGGAGGGGAGGGTCTTTTTAGAGACCCAGTACTTC.

The V call is TRBV7-8, the J call TRBJ2-7; TRBD1 agrees at 7 bases. The germline CDR1 and CDR2 sequences are SGHVS and FQNEAQ. The J segment lost 1 base and the V segment lost 1 base, leaving 4 bases of the junction unmatched. The CDR3 sequence is 15 residues long. This chain's CDR3 is CASSLEGQASYEQYF. CDR3 nucleotides: TGTGCCAGCAGCTTAGAAGGACAGGCATCCTACGAGCAGTACTTC.

This chain connects TRBV7-2 to TRBJ2-7; 10 positions match TRBD2. The CDR3 contains 15 residues. V was pared by 0 bases and J by 3 bases, with 2 bases of the junction left unmatched. Germline assignment: CDR1 SGHTA and CDR2 FQGNSA. The CDR3 region is CASSLALAGDYEQYF. In nucleotides, the CDR3 is TGTGCCAGCAGCTTAGCTCTAGCGGGGGACTACGAGCAGTACTTC.

The chain is built from TRBV28 and TRBJ1-1; D may be TRBD1 (5 bases). Germline V gives CDR1 MDHEN, CDR2 SYDVKM. This CDR3 spans 16 amino acids. V was trimmed by 6 bases and J by 3 bases, leaving 20 bases between them. The CDR3 here is CASSHGGAAGHTEAFF. Here the CDR3 DNA reads TGTGCCAGCAGCCACGGGGGAGCTGCCGGCCACACTGAAGCTTTCTTT.

The J gene is TRBJ1-2, the V gene TRBV5-1, with 7 bases matching TRBD1. The germline gives CDR1 SGHRS, CDR2 YFSETQ. V lost 4 bases and J lost 4; bases outside the gene matches: 13. The CDR3 is 16 amino acids. This CDR3 is CASSPLGQDLSYGYTF. The DNA of the CDR3 is TGCGCCAGCAGCCCCCTAGGACAGGACTTAAGCTATGGCTACACCTTC.

The chain recombines TRBV7-2 with TRBJ2-6; no clear D gene. Germline V CDR1 and CDR2: SGHTA, FQGNSA. The CDR3 totals 15 residues. The V gene lost 5 bases and the J gene lost 8 bases, with 16 bases spanning the gap. CDR3 protein: CASSPRRGKPNVLTF. CDR3 DNA: TGTGCCAGCAGCCCGCGACGTGGAAAGCCCAACGTCCTGACTTTC.

The rearrangement joins TRBV9 to TRBJ2-6; possible D gene TRBD2, 5 bases. V lost 2 bases and J 0 bases, leaving 9 bases between the germline ends. Germline CDR1 reads SGDLS; CDR2 reads YYNGEE. CDR3 length: 16 residues. CDR3 loop: CASSVERGSGANVLTF. CDR3 coding DNA: TGTGCCAGCAGCGTCGAACGGGGCTCTGGGGCCAACGTCCTGACTTTC.

The genes are TRBV5-1 and TRBJ2-1; TRBD2 matches at 11 bases. Germline V lookup: CDR1 SGHRS, CDR2 YFSETQ. V lost 4 bases, J lost 3 bases, and 3 bases stayed unmatched. The CDR3 spans 15 residues. The CDR3 bases are TGCGCCAGCAGCCAGGGACTAGCGGACTACAATGAGCAGTTCTTC. This encodes CASSQGLADYNEQFF.

The chain couples TRBV6-5 to TRBJ2-6; unclear D gene. The V gene lost 8 bases and the J gene lost 4 bases, with 9 bases spanning the gap. In germline, CDR1 is MNHEY, CDR2 SVGAGI. This CDR3 has 13 amino acids. CDR3 protein: CASSGSGANVLTF. The CDR3 coding sequence is TGTGCCAGCTCAGGCTCCGGGGCCAACGTCCTGACTTTC.

V and J are TRBV28 and TRBJ2-2; perhaps TRBD1 as D (6 bases). Trimming cost V 10 bases and J 0 bases, with 21 bases left between them. The CDR3 covers 17 residues. Germline V gene sequence: CDR1 MDHEN, CDR2 SYDVKM. CDR3 nucleotides: TGTGCCACCGAATTCACAGGGAGTGAACCGAACACCGGGGAGCTGTTTTTT. This codes for CATEFTGSEPNTGELFF.

The V and J genes are TRBV6-5 and TRBJ2-5; D perhaps matches TRBD1 (6 bases). CDR1 is MNHEY and CDR2 is SVGAGI in the germline V gene. Trimming cost V 5 bases and J 1 base, with 11 bases left between them. The CDR3 length is 14 residues. The CDR3 nucleotides are TGTGCCAGCAGTACCCGGGACATCCAAGAGACCCAGTACTTC. The encoded protein is CASSTRDIQETQYF.

V and J are TRBV7-9 and TRBJ1-4; 9 bases agree with TRBD1. Germline trimming cut 4 bases from V and 8 bases from J; bases unmatched to any gene: 17. Germline CDR1 is SEHNR and CDR2 is FQNEAQ (reference sequence). The length of the CDR3 is 18 residues. Here the CDR3 reads CASSSPGQGVGRYEKLFF. The CDR3 coding sequence is TGTGCCAGCAGCTCCCCGGGACAGGGTGTTGGCCGCTACGAAAAACTGTTTTTT.

This chain uses TRBV13 with TRBJ2-5; D gene unclear. The V end was cut by 6 bases, the J end by 5 bases, with 13 bases between. The germline CDR1 and CDR2 sequences are PRHDT and FYEKMQ (reference sequence). The CDR3 loop spans 13 amino acids. CDR3 amino acids: CASSPSPGETQYF. CDR3 sequence (DNA): TGTGCCAGCAGTCCCAGCCCGGGTGAGACCCAGTACTTC. Full variable domain (missing parts from reference TRBV13 and TRBJ2-5): AAGVIQSPRHLIKEKRETATLKCYPIPRHDTVYWYQQGPGQDPQFLISFYEKMQSDKGSIPDRFSAQQFSDYHSELNMSSLELGDSALYFCASSPSPGETQYFGPGTRLLVL.

The chain has TRBV4-1 and TRBJ2-5; D is unclear. The germline gives CDR1 MGHRA, CDR2 YSYEKL. This CDR3 region has 16 residues. V dropped 0 bases and J dropped 4 bases, with 15 bases sitting between them. CDR3 sequence (DNA): TGCGCCAGCAGCCAAGAAATTCCAGGTAAGGGAGAGACCCAGTACTTC. It yields the protein CASSQEIPGKGETQYF.

The CDR3 DNA follows: TGCGCCAGCAGCCCCCCTTTATATAGAACTGCCCCCGGGGCTTTCTTT. This translates into CASSPPLYRTAPGAFF. The chain combines TRBV4-1 with TRBJ1-1; no clear D. In germline, CDR1 is MGHRA, CDR2 YSYEKL. Trimming took off 4 bases at V and 11 bases at J, with 26 bases between the two ends. The CDR3 runs to 16 residues.

This clone was seen just once. This sequence joins TRBV28 and TRBJ2-2, with D possibly TRBD1 on 6 matching bases. Germline V gene lookup returns CDR1 MDHEN and CDR2 SYDVKM. The CDR3 sequence is 18 residues long. The V and J ends lost 8 bases and 4 bases respectively, with 26 bases between them. CDR3: CASHYHELQGFITGELFF. Here the CDR3 DNA reads TGTGCCAGCCATTATCATGAGCTACAGGGATTTATCACCGGGGAGCTGTTTTTT.

The CDR3 nucleotides are TGCGCCAGCAGCTTTTCGGACAGGGCGACTACTAGCCAGCAGTACTTC. Translated, it gives CASSFSDRATTSQQYF. This sequence joins TRBV5-1 and TRBJ2-7; 8 nucleotides line up with TRBD1. Germline values: CDR1 SGHRS, CDR2 YFSETQ. The CDR3 is made up of 16 amino acids. V gave up 2 bases and J gave up 8 bases; unmatched junction bases: 15.

V gene TRBV11-2 combines with J gene TRBJ2-1; TRBD2 matches 13 bases. Germline assignment: CDR1 SGHAT and CDR2 FQNNGV. Germline trimming cut 3 bases from V and 7 bases from J; bases unmatched to any gene: 6. This CDR3 has 16 amino acids. CDR3 in DNA: TGTGCCAGCAGCTTCACCGGGACTAGCGGGAAGAATGAGCAGTTCTTC. This sequence encodes CASSFTGTSGKNEQFF.

V usage is TRBV5-1 and J usage is TRBJ1-1; no definite D call. V gave up 8 bases and J gave up 2 bases, with 10 bases separating them. The CDR3 runs to 12 residues. Germline CDR1 is SGHRS and CDR2 is YFSETQ. The CDR3 bases are TGCGCCAGTCGACGCTCTAACACTGAAGCTTTCTTT. This translates into CASRRSNTEAFF. Drawing the rest from reference TRBV5-1 and TRBJ1-1, the complete variable domain is KAGVTQTPRYLIKTRGQQVTLSCSPISGHRSVSWYQQTPGQGLQFLFEYFSETQRNKGNFPGRFSGRQFSNSRSEMNVSTLELGDSALYLCASRRSNTEAFFGQGTRLTVV.

The CDR3 coding sequence is TGTGCCAGCAGTTTGGGGATCACCACAGATACGCAGTATTTT. Amino acid sequence: CASSLGITTDTQYF. This chain links TRBV6-1 with TRBJ2-3; D is undetermined. V shed 5 bases and J shed 2 bases, with 11 bases lying between them. CDR3 length equals 14 residues. Germline V CDR1 and CDR2: MNHNS, SASEGT.

This clone turned up a few times. The chain recombines TRBV4-2 with TRBJ2-2, with D possibly TRBD1 on 7 matching bases. The V end lost 3 bases, the J end lost 4 bases, and 15 bases lay between the germline ends. Germline lookup yields CDR1 LGHNA and CDR2 YNFKEQ. The CDR3 is 16 amino acids. CDR3 bases: TGTGCCAGCAGCCAGCCGACAGGGACTTCCACCGGGGAGCTGTTTTTT. Encoded protein: CASSQPTGTSTGELFF.

V usage is TRBV9 and J usage is TRBJ2-7, with a tentative D call TRBD2 (7 bases). From germline, CDR1 is SGDLS and CDR2 YYNGEE. There are 15 residues in the CDR3. Trimming stripped 3 bases from V and 0 bases from J, with 13 bases between. CDR3 region: CASSAEGGISYEQYF. The CDR3 region has the DNA TGTGCCAGCAGCGCCGAGGGGGGGATCTCCTACGAGCAGTACTTC. Supplemented by reference TRBV9 and TRBJ2-7, the full variable domain reads DSGVTQTPKHLITATGQRVTLRCSPRSGDLSVYWYQQSLDQGLQFLIQYYNGEERAKGNILERFSAQQFPDLHSELNLSSLELGDSALYFCASSAEGGISYEQYFGPGTRLTVT.

The V gene is TRBV13, the J gene TRBJ2-1; TRBD1 aligns across 11 bases. V trimming: 1 base; J trimming: 5 bases; junction bases outside the gene matches: 7. Per germline, CDR1 PRHDT and CDR2 FYEKMQ (reference sequence). The CDR3 contains 17 residues. DNA for the CDR3: TGTGCCAGCAGCTTAGCCCCCCCGGGACAGGGGGACAATGAGCAGTTCTTC. It encodes CASSLAPPGQGDNEQFF.

Remarks on this clone: The sample carries other DNA sequences with the same CDR3. The chain joins TRBV7-2 to TRBJ2-3; no clear D gene. This CDR3 comprises 14 residues. The germline V gene encodes CDR1 SGHTA and CDR2 FQGNSA. V lost 0 bases and J 0 bases, leaving 4 bases between the germline ends. In nucleotides, the CDR3 is TGTGCCAGCAGCTTAGCGGGCAGCACAGATACGCAGTATTTT. It encodes CASSLAGSTDTQYF.

The chain couples TRBV9 to TRBJ2-3; D remains ambiguous. The CDR3 contains 16 residues. Germline V gene lookup returns CDR1 SGDLS and CDR2 YYNGEE. V was pared by 4 bases and J by 3 bases, with 18 bases between. The CDR3 sequence: CASSPLPQKETDTQYF. The DNA for the CDR3 is TGTGCCAGCAGCCCCCTCCCCCAAAAGGAGACAGATACGCAGTATTTT.

This clone has only one observation. The chain joins TRBV11-1 to TRBJ2-1; TRBD2 matches 8 bases. After removal of 2 bases from V and 0 bases from J, the junction contained 9 bases not matched to a gene. CDR1 is SGHAT, CDR2 FQDESV, per germline (reference sequence). The CDR3 consists of 18 residues. CDR3 residues: CASSLLPSSGYSYNEQFF. The CDR3 coding sequence is TGTGCCAGCAGCTTACTTCCTTCTAGCGGGTACTCCTACAATGAGCAGTTCTTC.

The rearrangement links TRBV7-2 to TRBJ2-2, with unresolved D. The germline V and J ends were trimmed by 4 bases and 4 bases, with 4 bases remaining between them. The germline V gene has CDR1 SGHTA and CDR2 FQGNSA. The CDR3 length is 12 residues. The CDR3 spells CASSSTTGELFF. For the CDR3, the DNA is TGTGCCAGCAGCTCCACCACCGGGGAGCTGTTTTTT.

The chain links TRBV19 to TRBJ1-5; D is unclear. This CDR3 is 13 amino acids long. The V gene's germline CDR1 is LNHDA and CDR2 SQIVND (reference sequence). Trimming took off 8 bases at V and 4 bases at J, with 12 bases between the two ends. The CDR3 loop is CASRERGNQPQHF. As DNA, the CDR3 is TGTGCCAGTCGAGAACGGGGTAATCAGCCCCAGCATTTT.

The chain joins TRBV11-2 to TRBJ1-1; D unclear. This CDR3 is built from 11 residues. CDR1 is SGHAT and CDR2 is FQNNGV in the germline V gene. V was cut by 4 bases and J by 10 bases, with 10 bases left in between. The CDR3 nucleotides are TGTGCCAGCAGCTCGCTCGACGTAGCTTTCTTT. Amino acid sequence: CASSSLDVAFF.